Listed below are T cell receptor beta chains from one sample, sequenced in a study of blood T cell repertoires in COVID-19. Sequencing was performed with immunoSEQ multiplex PCR; in TCRdb, only in-frame clones are kept and a portion is missing. Of fewer than 80,000 clones listed, approximately 90% are singletons. Sequencing input: peripheral blood. These receptors were taken from a man aged 25-45 years with acute or convalescent COVID-19. CDR3s include the opening cysteine and the closing phenylalanine or tryptophan. The order of the fields is D gene, clone size, V gene, J gene, CDR3 DNA, CDR3 protein. The D gene is left open where the match is weak. Rows may omit the clone size; those that give it use once, few, many or a size class.

d_gene: -
abundance: -
v_gene: TRBV5-4
j_gene: TRBJ1-5
CDR3nt: TGTGCCAGCAGCTTCGACAGAATGGGGCCCCAGCATTTT
CDR3aa: CASSFDRMGPQHF

d_gene: -
abundance: once
v_gene: TRBV18
j_gene: TRBJ1-2
CDR3nt: TGTGCCAGCTCACCACGACAGGATGATGGCTACACCTTC
CDR3aa: CASSPRQDDGYTF

d_gene: -
abundance: -
v_gene: TRBV7-2
j_gene: TRBJ2-5
CDR3nt: TGTGCCAGCAGCTTAGACTATCTTGAAGAGACCCAGTACTTC
CDR3aa: CASSLDYLEETQYF

d_gene: TRBD1
abundance: -
v_gene: TRBV6-2/TRBV6-3
j_gene: TRBJ2-7
CDR3nt: TGTGCCAGCAGTCCGACATGGACAGGGCCCTACGAGCAGTACTTC
CDR3aa: CASSPTWTGPYEQYF

d_gene: -
abundance: -
v_gene: TRBV7-9
j_gene: TRBJ1-2
CDR3nt: TGTGCCAGCAGTTGGACATCAGATGGCTACACCTTC
CDR3aa: CASSWTSDGYTF

d_gene: TRBD1
abundance: -
v_gene: TRBV19
j_gene: TRBJ1-2
CDR3nt: TGTGCCAGTAGTACCGGGGACAGGGTGAGCTACACCTTC
CDR3aa: CASSTGDRVSYTF

d_gene: -
abundance: many
v_gene: TRBV5-4
j_gene: TRBJ2-7
CDR3nt: TGTGCCAGCAGCTTCTTTCGGGCAGGGGAGGGCGAGCAGTACTTC
CDR3aa: CASSFFRAGEGEQYF

d_gene: -
abundance: -
v_gene: TRBV5-4
j_gene: TRBJ2-1
CDR3nt: TGTGCCAGCAGCTTGGCTCAGAGGACCTACAATGAGCAGTTCTTC
CDR3aa: CASSLAQRTYNEQFF

d_gene: -
abundance: few
v_gene: TRBV4-1
j_gene: TRBJ2-1
CDR3nt: TGCGCCAGCAGCCAACTTGTGCGGGGGCAAGACAATGAGCAGTTCTTC
CDR3aa: CASSQLVRGQDNEQFF

d_gene: -
abundance: -
v_gene: TRBV2
j_gene: TRBJ1-4
CDR3nt: TGTGCCAGCAGATCAGGGGTGAGGGAAAAACTGTTTTTT
CDR3aa: CASRSGVREKLFF

d_gene: -
abundance: -
v_gene: TRBV11-2
j_gene: TRBJ1-2
CDR3nt: TGTGCCAGCAGCTCTCACAGAGATGGCTATGGCTACACCTTC
CDR3aa: CASSSHRDGYGYTF

d_gene: -
abundance: -
v_gene: TRBV5-6
j_gene: TRBJ2-2
CDR3nt: TGTGCCAGCAGCTTGTTTCTAGTGGGGAACACCGGGGAGCTGTTTTTT
CDR3aa: CASSLFLVGNTGELFF

d_gene: -
abundance: -
v_gene: TRBV6-5
j_gene: TRBJ2-3
CDR3nt: TGTGCCAGCAAGACGGACCGGGGGACAGATACGCAGTATTTT
CDR3aa: CASKTDRGTDTQYF

d_gene: -
abundance: -
v_gene: TRBV30
j_gene: TRBJ2-7
CDR3nt: TGTGCCTGGGGCAGGGGCGGCGGCTTCTCCTACGAGCAGTACTTC
CDR3aa: CAWGRGGGFSYEQYF

d_gene: TRBD2
abundance: few
v_gene: TRBV3-1/TRBV3-2
j_gene: TRBJ2-5
CDR3nt: TGTGCCAGCAGCCCCGTGGGGTCCGGGAGGGAGACCCAGTACTTC
CDR3aa: CASSPVGSGRETQYF

d_gene: -
abundance: -
v_gene: TRBV27
j_gene: TRBJ1-5
CDR3nt: TGTGCCAGCAGCGCCGGCACAGGGTATAGTCAGCCCCAGCATTTT
CDR3aa: CASSAGTGYSQPQHF

d_gene: TRBD2
abundance: -
v_gene: TRBV24-1
j_gene: TRBJ2-1
CDR3nt: TGTGCCACCAGTGACACTCGGGGGGGCAGTGAGCAGTTCTTC
CDR3aa: CATSDTRGGSEQFF

d_gene: TRBD1
abundance: -
v_gene: TRBV6-5
j_gene: TRBJ2-1
CDR3nt: TGTGCCAGCATCCGGACAGGGGGCTCCTACAATGAGCAGTTCTTC
CDR3aa: CASIRTGGSYNEQFF

d_gene: TRBD1
abundance: -
v_gene: TRBV6-6
j_gene: TRBJ2-5
CDR3nt: TGTGCCAGCAGTCCAGGGGGCCAAGAGACCCAGTACTTC
CDR3aa: CASSPGGQETQYF

d_gene: -
abundance: -
v_gene: TRBV6-5
j_gene: TRBJ2-7
CDR3nt: TGTGCCAGCAGGGGCAGGAAAACGTCCTACGAGCAGTACTTC
CDR3aa: CASRGRKTSYEQYF

d_gene: -
abundance: -
v_gene: TRBV5-1
j_gene: TRBJ1-2
CDR3nt: TGCGCCAGCAGCTTGTCCCGGGGATCGGGTGGCTACACCTTC
CDR3aa: CASSLSRGSGGYTF

d_gene: TRBD2
abundance: -
v_gene: TRBV7-2
j_gene: TRBJ2-7
CDR3nt: TGTGCCAGCAGGCCTTCTCGACTAGCCCTCGGCGGGGAGCAGTACTTC
CDR3aa: CASRPSRLALGGEQYF

d_gene: TRBD1
abundance: -
v_gene: TRBV19
j_gene: TRBJ2-5
CDR3nt: TGTGCCAGTAGTAGGGGACAGGGGGCTCTCGGGACCCAGTACTTC
CDR3aa: CASSRGQGALGTQYF

d_gene: TRBD2
abundance: -
v_gene: TRBV5-1
j_gene: TRBJ2-2
CDR3nt: TGCGCCAGCAGCTTCATAGCGGGAGCGAACACCGGGGAGCTGTTTTTT
CDR3aa: CASSFIAGANTGELFF

d_gene: -
abundance: -
v_gene: TRBV10-1
j_gene: TRBJ1-1
CDR3nt: TGCGCCAGCAGCCATGGACTTGTCCTAAGGAATACTGAAGCTTTCTTT
CDR3aa: CASSHGLVLRNTEAFF

d_gene: -
abundance: -
v_gene: TRBV27
j_gene: TRBJ2-1
CDR3nt: TGTGCCAGCAGTTTTGAGGGTTGGGGCAATGAGCAGTTCTTC
CDR3aa: CASSFEGWGNEQFF

d_gene: -
abundance: few
v_gene: TRBV30
j_gene: TRBJ1-1
CDR3nt: TGTGCCTGGGCGGAGGGGAACACTGAAGCTTTCTTT
CDR3aa: CAWAEGNTEAFF

d_gene: TRBD2
abundance: -
v_gene: TRBV4-1
j_gene: TRBJ2-3
CDR3nt: TGCGCCAGCAGCGCGAGACTAGCGGGGGGTCATTCGGATACGCAGTATTTT
CDR3aa: CASSARLAGGHSDTQYF

d_gene: -
abundance: -
v_gene: TRBV7-8
j_gene: TRBJ1-4
CDR3nt: TGTGCCAGCAGCACCCTCCTAAGAACGGGTGTGGCGTCTAATGAAAAACTGTTTTTT
CDR3aa: CASSTLLRTGVASNEKLFF

d_gene: -
abundance: -
v_gene: TRBV3-1/TRBV3-2
j_gene: TRBJ1-4
CDR3nt: TGTGCCAGCAGCCAAGAGGGGGCAGGTAATGAAAAACTGTTTTTT
CDR3aa: CASSQEGAGNEKLFF

d_gene: TRBD1
abundance: -
v_gene: TRBV19
j_gene: TRBJ1-5
CDR3nt: TGTGCCAGTAGCCCTCCGCGGGACAGAAGAAATCAGCCCCAGCATTTT
CDR3aa: CASSPPRDRRNQPQHF

d_gene: TRBD1
abundance: -
v_gene: TRBV5-1
j_gene: TRBJ1-1
CDR3nt: TGCGCCAGCAGCTTGGTCGGGGGACAGGGGCCTGAAGCTTTCTTT
CDR3aa: CASSLVGGQGPEAFF

d_gene: -
abundance: -
v_gene: TRBV6-2/TRBV6-3
j_gene: TRBJ2-1
CDR3nt: TGTGCCAGCAGTTACGGGACTTATCCTGGGCAGTTCTTC
CDR3aa: CASSYGTYPGQFF

d_gene: -
abundance: -
v_gene: TRBV11-2
j_gene: TRBJ2-5
CDR3nt: TGTGCCAGCAGCTTAATCAGAGAGACCCAGTACTTC
CDR3aa: CASSLIRETQYF

d_gene: TRBD1
abundance: -
v_gene: TRBV4-3
j_gene: TRBJ1-2
CDR3nt: TGCGCCAGCAGCCCAACCCGAACCGGGACAGAGCTCTATGGCTACACCTTC
CDR3aa: CASSPTRTGTELYGYTF

d_gene: TRBD2
abundance: -
v_gene: TRBV6-2/TRBV6-3
j_gene: TRBJ2-5
CDR3nt: TGTGCCAGCAGCCGACTAGCGGCCCAAGAGACCCAGTACTTC
CDR3aa: CASSRLAAQETQYF

d_gene: -
abundance: -
v_gene: TRBV19
j_gene: TRBJ1-5
CDR3nt: TGTGCCAGTAGCTACAGGGATAGCAATCAGCCCCAGCATTTT
CDR3aa: CASSYRDSNQPQHF

d_gene: -
abundance: -
v_gene: TRBV2
j_gene: TRBJ1-6
CDR3nt: TGTGCCAGCAGCGAAGGGAGGATGAATTCACCCCTCCACTTT
CDR3aa: CASSEGRMNSPLHF

d_gene: -
abundance: -
v_gene: TRBV20-1
j_gene: TRBJ1-2
CDR3nt: TGCAGTGCTAGTGGAGGTGTAGGATATGGCTACACCTTC
CDR3aa: CSASGGVGYGYTF

d_gene: -
abundance: -
v_gene: TRBV30
j_gene: TRBJ1-5
CDR3nt: TGTGCCTGGAGGGGCAGCTACAATCAGCCCCAGCATTTT
CDR3aa: CAWRGSYNQPQHF

d_gene: -
abundance: -
v_gene: TRBV3-1/TRBV3-2
j_gene: TRBJ2-5
CDR3nt: TGTGCCAGCAGCCAAGCCCTGGGGCCTTCCCAGGGAGAGACCCAGTACTTC
CDR3aa: CASSQALGPSQGETQYF

d_gene: -
abundance: -
v_gene: TRBV7-8
j_gene: TRBJ1-3
CDR3nt: TGTGCCAGCAGCCCGTATAACCAGCGTTTCTCTGGAAACACCATATATTTT
CDR3aa: CASSPYNQRFSGNTIYF

d_gene: -
abundance: -
v_gene: TRBV19
j_gene: TRBJ1-2
CDR3nt: TGTGCCAGTAGCCTCAAAGATAGGGGTGGCTACACCTTC
CDR3aa: CASSLKDRGGYTF

d_gene: -
abundance: few
v_gene: TRBV4-3
j_gene: TRBJ1-1
CDR3nt: TGCGCCAGCAGCCAAGACGGCGGCGGGAACACTGAAGCTTTCTTT
CDR3aa: CASSQDGGGNTEAFF

d_gene: TRBD1
abundance: -
v_gene: TRBV30
j_gene: TRBJ2-2
CDR3nt: TGTGCCTGGAGTCAGGCGACAGGGAGTTATCCCGGGGAGCTGTTTTTT
CDR3aa: CAWSQATGSYPGELFF

d_gene: -
abundance: once
v_gene: TRBV3-1/TRBV3-2
j_gene: TRBJ1-2
CDR3nt: TGTGCCAGCAGCCAAGCCACAGGGACGGTTTCCTTCTATGGCTACACCTTC
CDR3aa: CASSQATGTVSFYGYTF

d_gene: -
abundance: -
v_gene: TRBV21-1
j_gene: TRBJ2-1
CDR3nt: TGTGCCAGCAGCAAAAGAACAGGATTCCACTACAATGAGCAGTTCTTC
CDR3aa: CASSKRTGFHYNEQFF

d_gene: TRBD1
abundance: -
v_gene: TRBV9
j_gene: TRBJ1-4
CDR3nt: TGTGCCAGCAGCGACGGGACAGGGCAGGCTAATGAAAAACTGTTTTTT
CDR3aa: CASSDGTGQANEKLFF

d_gene: TRBD1
abundance: -
v_gene: TRBV4-1
j_gene: TRBJ1-3
CDR3nt: TGCGCCAGCAGCCAACCTACAGGGGCTGGAAACACCATATATTTT
CDR3aa: CASSQPTGAGNTIYF

d_gene: TRBD1
abundance: -
v_gene: TRBV5-6
j_gene: TRBJ1-2
CDR3nt: TGTGCCAGCAGCTTGGGGACAGGGGGTGGCTACACCTTC
CDR3aa: CASSLGTGGGYTF

d_gene: -
abundance: once
v_gene: TRBV21-1
j_gene: TRBJ2-3
CDR3nt: TGTGCCAGCAGCAATCTCCAAGGGCGGGGGGGCCCCCTCTTTGTCGATACGCAGTATTTT
CDR3aa: CASSNLQGRGGPLFVDTQYF

d_gene: TRBD2
abundance: -
v_gene: TRBV2
j_gene: TRBJ2-5
CDR3nt: TGTGCCAGCAGCGAACTAGCGGGGGGGCAAGAGACCCAGTACTTC
CDR3aa: CASSELAGGQETQYF

d_gene: TRBD1
abundance: -
v_gene: TRBV5-1
j_gene: TRBJ1-4
CDR3nt: TGCGCCAGCAGCCTGGGACAGGGAAATGAAAAACTGTTTTTT
CDR3aa: CASSLGQGNEKLFF

d_gene: -
abundance: -
v_gene: TRBV27
j_gene: TRBJ1-1
CDR3nt: TGTGCCAGCACAACCGGGAACAGGGTCTCTGAAGCTTTCTTT
CDR3aa: CASTTGNRVSEAFF

d_gene: -
abundance: -
v_gene: TRBV5-4
j_gene: TRBJ1-1
CDR3nt: TGTGCCAGCAGCCCCAGGAGAGTTTATCGAGGGATGAACACTGAAGCTTTCTTT
CDR3aa: CASSPRRVYRGMNTEAFF